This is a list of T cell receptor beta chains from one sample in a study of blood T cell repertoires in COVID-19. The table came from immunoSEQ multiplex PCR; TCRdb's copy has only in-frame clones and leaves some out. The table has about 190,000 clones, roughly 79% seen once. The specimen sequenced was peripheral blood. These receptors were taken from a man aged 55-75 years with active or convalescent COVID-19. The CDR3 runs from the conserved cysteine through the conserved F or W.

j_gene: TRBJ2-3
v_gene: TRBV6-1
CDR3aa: CASSEQAPPDTQYF

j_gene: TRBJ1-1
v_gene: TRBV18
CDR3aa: CASSPVLSSVRGTEAFF

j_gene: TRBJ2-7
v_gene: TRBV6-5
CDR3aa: CASSYSVGGGYYEQYF

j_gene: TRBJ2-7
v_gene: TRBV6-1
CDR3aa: CASSDVREQYEQYF

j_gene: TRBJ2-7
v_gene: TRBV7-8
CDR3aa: CASSLSGLPNPYEQYF

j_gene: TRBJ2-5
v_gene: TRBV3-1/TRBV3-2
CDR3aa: CASQNRGGETQYF

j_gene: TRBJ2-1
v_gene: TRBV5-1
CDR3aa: CASSLGLAGNEQFF

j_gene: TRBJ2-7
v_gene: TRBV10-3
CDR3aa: CAISVGGQGSYEQYF

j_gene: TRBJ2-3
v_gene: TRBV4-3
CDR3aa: CASSHSRGDTQYF

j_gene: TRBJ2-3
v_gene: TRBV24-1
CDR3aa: CATSDPSEDTDTQYF

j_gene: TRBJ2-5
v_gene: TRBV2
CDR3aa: CASSEDRGQETQYF

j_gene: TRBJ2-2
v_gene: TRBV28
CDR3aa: CASTELTSPLTGELFF

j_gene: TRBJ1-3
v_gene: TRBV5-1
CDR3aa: CASSSQGSGNTIYF

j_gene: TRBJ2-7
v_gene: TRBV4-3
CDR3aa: CASSQDIRGREQYF

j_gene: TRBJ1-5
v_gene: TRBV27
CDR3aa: CASSFRVNNQPQHF

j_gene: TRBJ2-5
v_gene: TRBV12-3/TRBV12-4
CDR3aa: CASSLRQVETQYF

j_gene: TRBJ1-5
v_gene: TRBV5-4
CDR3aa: CASSLPLTGSSNQPQHF

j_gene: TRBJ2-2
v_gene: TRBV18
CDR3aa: CASSRTVRDTGELFF

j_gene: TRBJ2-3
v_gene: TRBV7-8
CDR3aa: CASRGPGPDTQYF

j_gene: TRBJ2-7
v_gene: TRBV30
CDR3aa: CAWTTPGLLRNEQYF

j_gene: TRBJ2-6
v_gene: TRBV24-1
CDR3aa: CATGASGANVLTF

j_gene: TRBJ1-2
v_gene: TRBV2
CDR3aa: CASSPWGDGGYTF

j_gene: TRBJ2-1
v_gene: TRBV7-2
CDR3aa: CASSPNLAGESEQFF

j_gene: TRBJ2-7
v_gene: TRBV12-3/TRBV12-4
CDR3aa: CASSLGTLSEQYF

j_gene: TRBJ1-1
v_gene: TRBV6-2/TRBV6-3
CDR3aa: CASSPWGGEAFF

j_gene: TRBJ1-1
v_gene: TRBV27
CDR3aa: CASSQWTGHLNTEAFF

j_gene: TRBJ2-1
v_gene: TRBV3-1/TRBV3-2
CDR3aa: CASSQSGRAGGPIF

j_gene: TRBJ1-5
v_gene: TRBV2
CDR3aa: CASGGEQGANQPQHF

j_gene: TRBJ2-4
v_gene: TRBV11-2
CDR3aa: CASSLDPRGTRGSKNIQYF

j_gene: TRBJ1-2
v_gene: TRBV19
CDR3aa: CASSIDLARGHGYTF

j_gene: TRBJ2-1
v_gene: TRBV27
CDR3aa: CASSFLTGTGLYNEQFF

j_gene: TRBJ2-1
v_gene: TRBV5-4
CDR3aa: CASSPSGWSYNEQFF

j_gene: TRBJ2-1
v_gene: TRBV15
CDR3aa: CATSGGGDRDNEQFF

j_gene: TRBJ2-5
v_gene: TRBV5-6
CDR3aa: CASSSTIAGVGETQYF

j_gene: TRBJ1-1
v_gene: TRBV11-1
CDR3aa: CASSRQLNTEAFF

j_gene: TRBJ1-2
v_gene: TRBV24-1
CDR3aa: CATSDFAGISGYTF

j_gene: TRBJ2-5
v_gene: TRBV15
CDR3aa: CATSRDPGGKVTQYF

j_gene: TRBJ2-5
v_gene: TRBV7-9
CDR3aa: CASSLQGPGETQYF

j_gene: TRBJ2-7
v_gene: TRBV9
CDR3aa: CASSRTPSGRLEQYF

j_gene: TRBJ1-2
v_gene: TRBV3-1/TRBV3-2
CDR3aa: CASSQDQTTGDGYTF